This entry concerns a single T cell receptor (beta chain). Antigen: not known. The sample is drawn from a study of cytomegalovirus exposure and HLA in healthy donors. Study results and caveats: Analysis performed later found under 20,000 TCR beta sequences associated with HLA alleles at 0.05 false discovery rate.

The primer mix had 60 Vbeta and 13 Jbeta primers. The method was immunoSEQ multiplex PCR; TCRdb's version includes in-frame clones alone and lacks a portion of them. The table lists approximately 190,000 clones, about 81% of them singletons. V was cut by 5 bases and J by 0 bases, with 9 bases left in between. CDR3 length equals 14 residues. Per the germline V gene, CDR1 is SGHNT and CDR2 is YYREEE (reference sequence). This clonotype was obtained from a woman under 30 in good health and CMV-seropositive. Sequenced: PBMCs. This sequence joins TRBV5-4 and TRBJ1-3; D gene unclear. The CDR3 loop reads CASRAGLSGNTIYF. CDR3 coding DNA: TGTGCCAGCAGGGCTGGGCTCTCTGGAAACACCATATATTTT.